This entry describes one TCR beta chain. This sample is drawn from a study of T cell responses to AZD1222 COVID-19 vaccine. TCRdb's table, derived via immunoSEQ multiplex PCR, lists solely in-frame clones and lacks some. The sample lists 140,000 to 150,000 clones, about 87% occurring once. Material: peripheral blood, obtained on day 0 of AZD1222 vaccination. The source is an adult in good health.

The CDR3 bases are TGCGCCAGCAGCCAAGATCCGGGCAGGAATGATAACTATGGCTACACCTTC. Translated: CASSQDPGRNDNYGYTF. This chain links TRBV4-1 with TRBJ1-2, with D unclear. V lost 0 bases to trimming and J lost 1 base, with 15 bases between them. The CDR3 length is 17 residues. Germline values: CDR1 MGHRA, CDR2 YSYEKL.